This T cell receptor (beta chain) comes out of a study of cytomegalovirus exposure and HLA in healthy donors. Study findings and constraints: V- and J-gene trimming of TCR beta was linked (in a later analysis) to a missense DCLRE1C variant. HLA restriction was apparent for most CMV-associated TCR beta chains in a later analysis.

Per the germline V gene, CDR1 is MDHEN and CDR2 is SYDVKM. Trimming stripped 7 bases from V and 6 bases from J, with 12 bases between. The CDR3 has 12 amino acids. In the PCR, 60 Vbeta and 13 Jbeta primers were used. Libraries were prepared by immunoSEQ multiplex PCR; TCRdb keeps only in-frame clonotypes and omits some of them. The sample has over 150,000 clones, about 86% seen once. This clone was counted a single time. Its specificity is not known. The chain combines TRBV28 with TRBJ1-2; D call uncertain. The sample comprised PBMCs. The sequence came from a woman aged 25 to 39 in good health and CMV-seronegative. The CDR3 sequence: CASNVGLDGYTF. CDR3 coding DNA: TGTGCCAGCAACGTTGGGCTGGATGGCTACACCTTC.